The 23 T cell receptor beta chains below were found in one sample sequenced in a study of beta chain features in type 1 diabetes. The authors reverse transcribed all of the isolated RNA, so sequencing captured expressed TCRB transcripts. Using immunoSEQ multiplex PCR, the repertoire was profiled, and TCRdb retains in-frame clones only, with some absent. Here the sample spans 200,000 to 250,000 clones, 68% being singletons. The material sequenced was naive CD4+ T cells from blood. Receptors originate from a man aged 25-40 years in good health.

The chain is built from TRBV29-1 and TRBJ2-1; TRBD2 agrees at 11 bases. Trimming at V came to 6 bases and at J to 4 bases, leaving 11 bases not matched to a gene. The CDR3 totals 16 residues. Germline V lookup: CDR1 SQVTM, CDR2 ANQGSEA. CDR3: CSVPGRGLADYNEQFF. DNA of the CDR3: TGCAGCGTCCCCGGTCGGGGACTAGCGGATTACAATGAGCAGTTCTTC.

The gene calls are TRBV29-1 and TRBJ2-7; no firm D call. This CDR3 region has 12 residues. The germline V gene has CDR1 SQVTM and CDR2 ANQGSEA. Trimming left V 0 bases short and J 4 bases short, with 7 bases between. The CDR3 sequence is CSVEENRYEQYF. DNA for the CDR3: TGCAGCGTTGAAGAGAACCGGTACGAGCAGTACTTC.

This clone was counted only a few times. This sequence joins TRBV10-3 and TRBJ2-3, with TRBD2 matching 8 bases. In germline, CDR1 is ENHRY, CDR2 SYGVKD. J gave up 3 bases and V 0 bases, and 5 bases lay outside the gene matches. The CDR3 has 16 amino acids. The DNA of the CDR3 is TGTGCCATCAGTGAGTCCGGGAGGGCCGGGACAGATACGCAGTATTTT. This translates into CAISESGRAGTDTQYF.

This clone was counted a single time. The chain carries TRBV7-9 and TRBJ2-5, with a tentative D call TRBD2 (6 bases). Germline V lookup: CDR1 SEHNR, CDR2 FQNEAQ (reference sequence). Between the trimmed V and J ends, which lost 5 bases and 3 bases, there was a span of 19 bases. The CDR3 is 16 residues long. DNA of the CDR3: TGTGCCAGCAGCCGCACACGCGGGGACCCAAAAGAGACCCAGTACTTC. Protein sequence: CASSRTRGDPKETQYF.

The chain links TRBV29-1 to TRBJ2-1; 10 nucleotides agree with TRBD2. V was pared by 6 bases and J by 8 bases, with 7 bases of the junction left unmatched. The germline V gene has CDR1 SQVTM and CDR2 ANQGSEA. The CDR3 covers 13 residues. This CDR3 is CSVASGSRDEQFF. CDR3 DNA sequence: TGCAGCGTAGCTAGCGGGAGCAGGGATGAGCAGTTCTTC.

This chain's CDR3 is CAGGISYNSPLHF. The CDR3 DNA sequence: TGTGCCGGCGGTATCTCCTATAATTCACCCCTCCACTTT. The chain links TRBV6-6 to TRBJ1-6, with unresolved D. CDR1 and CDR2 from the germline V gene are MNHNY and SVGAGI (reference sequence). V lost 11 bases, J lost 0 bases, and 8 bases lay in between. This CDR3 comprises 13 residues.

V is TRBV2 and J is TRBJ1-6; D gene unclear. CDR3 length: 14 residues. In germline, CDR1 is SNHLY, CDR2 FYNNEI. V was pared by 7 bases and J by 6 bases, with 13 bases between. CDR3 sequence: CASTLREVNSPLHF. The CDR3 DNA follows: TGTGCCAGCACCCTCCGAGAGGTTAATTCACCCCTCCACTTT.

The chain's CDR3 is CASSPRTSGVYNEQFF. The CDR3 DNA sequence: TGTGCCAGCAGCCCACGGACTAGCGGGGTGTACAATGAGCAGTTCTTC. The genes are TRBV4-2 and TRBJ2-1; 12 bases are shared with TRBD2. V was clipped by 4 bases and J by 4 bases; unmatched bases: 5. The germline V gene encodes CDR1 LGHNA and CDR2 YNFKEQ. The CDR3 runs to 16 residues.

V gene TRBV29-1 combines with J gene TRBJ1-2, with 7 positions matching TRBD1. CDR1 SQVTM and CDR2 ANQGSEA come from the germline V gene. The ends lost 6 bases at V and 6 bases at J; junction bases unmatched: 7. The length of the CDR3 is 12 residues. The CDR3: CSVETGRHGYTF. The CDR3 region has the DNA TGCAGCGTAGAGACAGGGAGGCATGGCTACACCTTC.

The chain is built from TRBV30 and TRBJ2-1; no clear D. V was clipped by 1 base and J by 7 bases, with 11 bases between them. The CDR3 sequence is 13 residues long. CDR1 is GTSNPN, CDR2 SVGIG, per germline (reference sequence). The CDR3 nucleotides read TGTGCCTGGAGTGGTGGCTTGAGGAATGAGCAGTTCTTC. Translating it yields CAWSGGLRNEQFF.

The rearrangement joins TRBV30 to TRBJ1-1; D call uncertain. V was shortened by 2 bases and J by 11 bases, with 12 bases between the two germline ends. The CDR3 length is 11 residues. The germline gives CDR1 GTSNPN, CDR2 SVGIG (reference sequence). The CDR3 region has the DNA TGTGCCTGGAGTCATGCGAGGGAGGCTTTCTTT. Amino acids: CAWSHAREAFF.

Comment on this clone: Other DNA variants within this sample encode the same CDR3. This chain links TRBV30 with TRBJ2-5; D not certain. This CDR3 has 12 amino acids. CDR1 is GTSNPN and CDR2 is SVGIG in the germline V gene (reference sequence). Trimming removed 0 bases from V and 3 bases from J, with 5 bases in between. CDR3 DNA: TGTGCCTGGAGTGTACGGGAAGAGACCCAGTACTTC. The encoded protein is CAWSVREETQYF.

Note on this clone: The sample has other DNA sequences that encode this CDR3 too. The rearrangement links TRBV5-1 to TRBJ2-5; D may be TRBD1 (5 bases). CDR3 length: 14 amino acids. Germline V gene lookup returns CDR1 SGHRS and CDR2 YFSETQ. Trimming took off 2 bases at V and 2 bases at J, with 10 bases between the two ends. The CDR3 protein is CASSFTGGQETQYF. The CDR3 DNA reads TGCGCCAGCAGCTTTACAGGTGGTCAAGAGACCCAGTACTTC.

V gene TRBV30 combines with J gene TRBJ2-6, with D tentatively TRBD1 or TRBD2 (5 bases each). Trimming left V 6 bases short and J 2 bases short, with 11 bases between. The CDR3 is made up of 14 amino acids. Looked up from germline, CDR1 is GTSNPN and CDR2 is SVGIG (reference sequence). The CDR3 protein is CACVRGAGANVLTF. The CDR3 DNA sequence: TGTGCCTGCGTTAGAGGGGCTGGGGCCAACGTCCTGACTTTC.

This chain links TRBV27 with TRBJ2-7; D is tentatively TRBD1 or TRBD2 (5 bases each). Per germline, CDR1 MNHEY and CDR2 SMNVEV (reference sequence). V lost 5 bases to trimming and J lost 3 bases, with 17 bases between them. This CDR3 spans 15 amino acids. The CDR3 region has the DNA TGTGCCAGCAGTCCCATCCGGGGCCGCTACTACGAGCAGTACTTC. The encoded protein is CASSPIRGRYYEQYF.

CDR3 amino acids: CAWRAGIYPHEQYF. CDR3 coding DNA: TGTGCCTGGAGAGCAGGGATCTACCCCCACGAGCAGTACTTC. The chain employs TRBV30 and TRBJ2-7; a possible D gene is TRBD1 (5 bases). V lost 3 bases, J lost 5 bases, and 17 bases lay in between. Germline CDR1 is GTSNPN and CDR2 is SVGIG (reference sequence). This CDR3 region has 14 residues.

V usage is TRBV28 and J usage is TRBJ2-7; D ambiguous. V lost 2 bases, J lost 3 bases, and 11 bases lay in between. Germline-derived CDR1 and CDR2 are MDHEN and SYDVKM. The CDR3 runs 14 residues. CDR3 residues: CASSLDPGYYEQYF. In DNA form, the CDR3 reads TGTGCCAGCAGTTTAGATCCAGGATACTACGAGCAGTACTTC.

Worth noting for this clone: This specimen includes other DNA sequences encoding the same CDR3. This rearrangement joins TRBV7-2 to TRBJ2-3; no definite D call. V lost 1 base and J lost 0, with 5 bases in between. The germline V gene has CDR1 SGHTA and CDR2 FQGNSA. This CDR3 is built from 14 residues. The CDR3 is CASSLGQSTDTQYF. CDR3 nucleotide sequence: TGTGCCAGCAGCTTAGGGCAAAGCACAGATACGCAGTATTTT. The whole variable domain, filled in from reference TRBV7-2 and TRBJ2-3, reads GAGVSQSPSNKVTEKGKDVELRCDPISGHTALYWYRQSLGQGLEFLIYFQGNSAPDKSGLPSDRFSAERTGGSVSTLTIQRTQQEDSAVYLCASSLGQSTDTQYFGPGTRLTVL.

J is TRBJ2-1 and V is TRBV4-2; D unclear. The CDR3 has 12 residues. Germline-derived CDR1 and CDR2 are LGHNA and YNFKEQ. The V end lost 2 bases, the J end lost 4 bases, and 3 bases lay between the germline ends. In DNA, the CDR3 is TGTGCCAGCAGCCAAACATACAATGAGCAGTTCTTC. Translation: CASSQTYNEQFF.

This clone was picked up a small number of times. Here the CDR3 DNA reads TGTGCCAGCAGCAAGGGGACAGGGGAGGCCGGGAACATTCAGTACTTC. As protein: CASSKGTGEAGNIQYF. The J gene is TRBJ2-4, the V gene TRBV9; TRBD1 matches 10 bases. CDR1 is SGDLS, CDR2 YYNGEE, per germline. With V trimmed by 4 bases and J by 7 bases, 11 bases remained unmatched. This CDR3 is 16 amino acids long.

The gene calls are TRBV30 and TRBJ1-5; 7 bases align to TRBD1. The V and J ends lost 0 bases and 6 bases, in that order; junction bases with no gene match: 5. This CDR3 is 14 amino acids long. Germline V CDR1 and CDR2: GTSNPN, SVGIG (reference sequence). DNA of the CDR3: TGTGCCTGGAGTGTAGGGGGCTTGGGTCAGCCCCAGCATTTT. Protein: CAWSVGGLGQPQHF.

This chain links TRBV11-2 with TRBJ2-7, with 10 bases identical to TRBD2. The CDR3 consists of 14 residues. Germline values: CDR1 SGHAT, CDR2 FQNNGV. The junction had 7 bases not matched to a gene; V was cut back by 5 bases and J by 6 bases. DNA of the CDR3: TGTGCCAGCAGCCCCATTAGCGGGAGGAGCGAGCAGTACTTC. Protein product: CASSPISGRSEQYF.

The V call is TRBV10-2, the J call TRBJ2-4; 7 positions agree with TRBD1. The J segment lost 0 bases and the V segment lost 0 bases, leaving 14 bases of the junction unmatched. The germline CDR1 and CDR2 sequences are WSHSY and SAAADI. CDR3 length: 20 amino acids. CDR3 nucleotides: TGCGCCAGCAGTGAGTCAGAGGGGGCGGTCTCCTATACAGCCAAAAACATTCAGTACTTC. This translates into CASSESEGAVSYTAKNIQYF.